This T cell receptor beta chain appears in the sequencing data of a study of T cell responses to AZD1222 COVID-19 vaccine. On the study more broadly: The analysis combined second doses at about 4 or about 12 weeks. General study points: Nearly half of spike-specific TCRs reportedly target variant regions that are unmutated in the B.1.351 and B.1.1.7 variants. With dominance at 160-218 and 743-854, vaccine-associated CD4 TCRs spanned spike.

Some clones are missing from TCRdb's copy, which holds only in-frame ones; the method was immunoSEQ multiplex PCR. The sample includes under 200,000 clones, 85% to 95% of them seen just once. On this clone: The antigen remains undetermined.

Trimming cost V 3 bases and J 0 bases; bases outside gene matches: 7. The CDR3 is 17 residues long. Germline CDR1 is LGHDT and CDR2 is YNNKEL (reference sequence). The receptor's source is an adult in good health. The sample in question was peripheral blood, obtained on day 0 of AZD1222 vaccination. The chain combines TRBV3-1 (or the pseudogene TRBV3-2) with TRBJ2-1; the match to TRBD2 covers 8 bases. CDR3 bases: TGTGCCAGCAGCCATACAGGCGGGGGGTGCTCCTACAATGAGCAGTTCTTC. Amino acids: CASSHTGGGCSYNEQFF.